The clone carrying this T cell receptor (beta chain) was picked up a small number of times. Its antigen is undetermined. Peripheral blood, 7.5 to 10 milliliters per participant, was collected. Amplification started from genomic DNA. The TCR beta CDR3 region was amplified using 30 forward and 13 reverse primers. TCRdb passed the multiplex PCR reads through MiXCR, listing each CDR3 protein once. Of under 300,000 distinct CDR3 sequences in the sample, around 47% were seen once. The record originates from a study of type 1 and type 2 diabetes patients. Study as a whole: The cohort mixed type 1 diabetes, type 2 diabetes and nondiabetic donors. Study-level findings and limits: Type 1 diabetes repertoires were significantly less diverse than type 2 diabetes ones. Age and gender were not matched between study groups.

The TCR was taken from a man aged 18 to 30 with type 2 diabetes. Sequenced material: peripheral blood mononuclear cells (PBMCs).

This CDR3 reads CASSGDRADTEAFF. The CDR3 DNA is TGTGCCAGCAGTGGGGACAGGGCCGACACTGAAGCTTTCTTT. The rearrangement joins TRBV6-5 to TRBJ1-1; 9 bases fit TRBD1. The CDR3 runs 14 residues. The germline CDR1 and CDR2 sequences are MNHEY and SVGAGI. V was pared by 5 bases and J by 3 bases, with 4 bases of the junction left unmatched.